This T cell receptor beta chain was profiled in a study of graft-versus-host responses after intestinal transplantation. Libraries were prepared by immunoSEQ multiplex PCR; TCRdb keeps only in-frame clonotypes and omits some of them. This table has around 100,000 clones, approximately 90% appearing once. As concerns this clone: The antigen remains undetermined.

Germline CDR1 reads SEHNR; CDR2 reads FQNEAQ (reference sequence). CDR3 length: 18 amino acids. Deletions cut 2 bases from V and 6 bases from J, with 24 bases between. The sample consisted of unstimulated CD4+ T cells sorted from spleen or lymph node cells, taken before transplant. The clonotype originates from a human donor who was the organ donor for an intestinal transplant. The chain has TRBV7-9 and TRBJ2-3; D may be TRBD1 (6 bases). The CDR3 sequence: CASSLLFGGNTTWDTQYF. The CDR3 nucleotides are TGTGCCAGCAGCTTACTATTTGGGGGCAATACCACATGGGATACGCAGTATTTT.